This T cell receptor (beta chain) emerged from a study of T cell changes during pregnancy in multiple sclerosis. The protocol was immunoSEQ multiplex PCR, while the TCRdb copy is restricted to in-frame clones and leaves out a portion. The table lists approximately 63,000 clones, 85% to 95% of them singletons, with approximately 2% in the top ten. The germline CDR1 and CDR2 sequences are MNHEY and SMNVEV (reference sequence). V dropped 3 bases and J dropped 4 bases, with 6 bases sitting between them. The CDR3 totals 13 residues. The sequencing here drew on peripheral blood, taken in the third trimester of pregnancy. This sequence originates from a female donor in good health, enrolled as a control in a pregnancy study. The chain recombines TRBV27 with TRBJ2-2; D is possibly TRBD2 (5 bases). CDR3 amino acids: CASSFGITGELFF. The CDR3 DNA reads as TGTGCCAGCAGTTTCGGGATCACCGGGGAGCTGTTTTTT.